These T cell receptor beta chains were read from a single sample in a study of beta chain features in type 1 diabetes. TCRdb keeps only in-frame clones here, not all; method: immunoSEQ multiplex PCR. Here the sample spans 810,000 or so clones, around a sixth being singletons. Sequenced input: naive CD4+ T cells from blood. The source of these receptors is a woman between 18 and 29 years old in good health. Each CDR3 is given with its conserved first and last residue. The D gene is left open where the match is weak. Clone size is shown for a subset of rows, as once, few, many or a class of expanded clone.

few	TRBV28	TRBJ1-2	TRBD1	CASSLRYGQGAAMRYTF	TGTGCCAGCAGTTTAAGATACGGTCAGGGGGCAGCAATGCGGTACACCTTC
.	TRBV19	TRBJ2-7	TRBD1	CASSRDSVGYEQYF	TGTGCCAGTAGTAGGGACAGCGTAGGATACGAGCAGTACTTC
.	TRBV18	TRBJ2-1	TRBD2	CASSPSREGPGFRPPFF	TGTGCCAGCTCACCCTCGCGGGAGGGCCCCGGCTTTCGGCCTCCGTTCTTC
.	TRBV6-5	TRBJ2-3	TRBD1	CASRRTGVISDTQYF	TGTGCCAGCAGACGGACAGGGGTTATATCAGATACGCAGTATTTT
few	TRBV7-3	TRBJ2-3	.	CASSLGGTDTQYF	TGTGCCAGCAGCTTGGGTGGAACAGATACGCAGTATTTT
.	TRBV28	TRBJ2-7	.	CASSSTLSSNGYEQYF	TGTGCCAGCAGTTCCACGCTGTCCTCGAATGGCTACGAGCAGTACTTC
few	TRBV21-1	TRBJ2-7	.	CASSKGLGRTAYEQYF	TGTGCCAGCAGCAAAGGTCTGGGAAGGACAGCCTACGAGCAGTACTTC
.	TRBV5-1	TRBJ2-7	TRBD2	CASSLAGLAGYEQYF	TGCGCCAGCAGCTTGGCGGGACTAGCAGGATACGAGCAGTACTTC
few	TRBV19	TRBJ2-2	TRBD2	CASSKIAGGPAGELFF	TGTGCCAGTAGTAAAATAGCGGGAGGGCCCGCCGGGGAGCTGTTTTTT
few	TRBV7-7	TRBJ2-5	.	CASSLAGEYQETQYF	TGTGCTAGCAGCTTAGCAGGGGAGTACCAAGAGACCCAGTACTTC
.	TRBV5-4	TRBJ2-1	TRBD2	CASGSREKGDEQFF	TGTGCCAGCGGTTCGCGGGAGAAAGGCGATGAGCAGTTCTTC
few	TRBV29-1	TRBJ2-5	.	CSVEGRPASEETQYF	TGCAGCGTTGAGGGTAGGCCGGCTTCTGAAGAGACCCAGTACTTC
few	TRBV4-3	TRBJ1-2	.	CASSLLFEVVF	TGCGCCAGCAGCCTCTTGTTTGAGGTGGTATTC
.	TRBV2	TRBJ2-3	TRBD2	CASSVLAGRDTQYF	TGTGCCAGCAGTGTCCTAGCGGGAAGGGATACGCAGTATTTT
.	TRBV19	TRBJ2-1	.	CASSIELTEVSPYNEQFF	TGTGCCAGTAGTATAGAACTAACCGAGGTTAGTCCCTACAATGAGCAGTTCTTC
few	TRBV7-9	TRBJ2-2	TRBD2	CASSPGLADTGELFF	TGTGCCAGCAGCCCGGGACTAGCGGACACCGGGGAGCTGTTTTTT
few	TRBV18	TRBJ2-1	.	CASSPNRAQRSSSYNEQFF	TGTGCCAGCTCACCGAACAGGGCCCAGCGGTCAAGCTCCTACAATGAGCAGTTCTTC
few	TRBV27	TRBJ2-3	.	CASSFSERGTDTQYF	TGTGCCAGCAGTTTTTCCGAACGAGGCACAGATACGCAGTATTTT